This is a list of T cell receptor beta chains from one sample in a study of blood T cell repertoires in COVID-19. Clones were sequenced by immunoSEQ multiplex PCR, and TCRdb holds only the in-frame ones, with some missing. This sample has about 180,000 clones, with about 83% found just once. The sequencing sample was made of PBMCs or T cells enriched from blood (not recorded which). The origin of the receptors is a woman in her thirties who had recovered from COVID-19. The CDR3 runs from the conserved cysteine through the conserved F or W. A D gene is named only where the DNA matches it firmly. Size tells how often a clone was seen (once, few, many) or the class of an expanded clone, and some rows leave it out.

V	length	size	D	J	DNA	CDR3
TRBV7-2	13	.	TRBD1	TRBJ2-5	TGTGCCAGCAGCCTAGACAGGGTCGAGACCCAGTACTTC	CASSLDRVETQYF
TRBV6-5	14	.	TRBD1	TRBJ1-4	TGTGCCAGCAGTCTGACAGGGGGGAATGAAAAACTGTTTTTT	CASSLTGGNEKLFF
TRBV13	15	once	.	TRBJ1-4	TGTGCCAGCAGCTTAGGCACGGGGTTTGGGGAAAAACTGTTTTTT	CASSLGTGFGEKLFF
TRBV29-1	13	.	.	TRBJ2-5	TGCAGCGTTGAGGAACAGAACCAAGAGACCCAGTACTTC	CSVEEQNQETQYF
TRBV7-2	15	.	.	TRBJ2-1	TGTGCCAGCAGCTTAGAAGCGTTGTCCTACAATGAGCAGTTCTTC	CASSLEALSYNEQFF
TRBV19	12	.	TRBD2	TRBJ2-1	TGTGCCAGTAGTATCGGGAGGAATGAGCAGTTCTTC	CASSIGRNEQFF
TRBV18	15	.	.	TRBJ2-5	TGTGCCAGCTCACCACCACGGACAGCACAAGAGACCCAGTACTTC	CASSPPRTAQETQYF
TRBV19	15	.	TRBD1	TRBJ1-2	TGTGCCAGCCTACCCCAATTCACAGGGGGTATTGGCTACACCTTC	CASLPQFTGGIGYTF
TRBV6-1	14	.	TRBD2	TRBJ2-5	TGTGCCAGCAGTGAACTAGCGGGAGGGGAGACCCAGTACTTC	CASSELAGGETQYF
TRBV28	13	.	TRBD1	TRBJ2-7	TGTGCCAGCAGTCTCACGACAGGGAGTGAGCAGTACTTC	CASSLTTGSEQYF
TRBV5-5	18	.	TRBD2	TRBJ2-3	TGTGCCAGCAGCTTGGTAGCTAGCGGGAGGGCCTTTACAGATACGCAGTATTTT	CASSLVASGRAFTDTQYF
TRBV5-1	17	once	.	TRBJ2-1	TGCGCCAGCAGCTTTGGCAGGGGCACTTACTCCTACAATGAGCAGTTCTTC	CASSFGRGTYSYNEQFF
TRBV7-8	13	.	.	TRBJ2-7	TGTGCCAGCAGATCAAGGGGTACCTACGAGCAGTACTTC	CASRSRGTYEQYF
TRBV15	16	.	TRBD2	TRBJ2-3	TGTGCCACCAGGAGAGCGTTAGCGGGAGGGGAAGATACGCAGTATTTT	CATRRALAGGEDTQYF
TRBV2	15	.	.	TRBJ2-1	TGTGCCAGCAGTGAAAGGTGGGGCGCCTACAATGAGCAGTTCTTC	CASSERWGAYNEQFF
TRBV3-1/TRBV3-2	16	.	TRBD2	TRBJ2-1	TGTGCCAGCAGCCAAGACTCGGCGGGAGTCAACAATGAGCAGTTCTTC	CASSQDSAGVNNEQFF
TRBV30	15	.	TRBD2	TRBJ2-2	TGTGCCTGCCGAGGGCTAGCGGGACCGACCGGGGAGCTGTTTTTT	CACRGLAGPTGELFF
TRBV23-1	15	.	.	TRBJ2-1	TGCGCCGTAAAGGACCAGGGGACCCCCTACAATGAGCAGTTCTTC	CAVKDQGTPYNEQFF
TRBV19	19	.	TRBD2	TRBJ2-1	TGTGCCAGTAGTATAGCAGGGACTAGCGGGAGGTCGTTGGGCAATGAGCAGTTCTTC	CASSIAGTSGRSLGNEQFF
TRBV24-1	13	.	.	TRBJ2-7	TGTGCCACCAGTGGCGGGGCTTCCTACGAGCAGTACTTC	CATSGGASYEQYF
TRBV19	14	.	.	TRBJ1-4	TGTGCCAGTAGTACCCGGTGGGCCAATGAAAAACTGTTTTTT	CASSTRWANEKLFF
TRBV15	15	.	TRBD1	TRBJ2-7	TGTGCCACCAGCAGAGATCTCGACAGGGACTACGAGCAGTACTTC	CATSRDLDRDYEQYF
TRBV5-4	15	.	.	TRBJ1-4	TGTGCCAGCAGCTTGGAGGACAGCCCGGGGGAAAAACTGTTTTTT	CASSLEDSPGEKLFF